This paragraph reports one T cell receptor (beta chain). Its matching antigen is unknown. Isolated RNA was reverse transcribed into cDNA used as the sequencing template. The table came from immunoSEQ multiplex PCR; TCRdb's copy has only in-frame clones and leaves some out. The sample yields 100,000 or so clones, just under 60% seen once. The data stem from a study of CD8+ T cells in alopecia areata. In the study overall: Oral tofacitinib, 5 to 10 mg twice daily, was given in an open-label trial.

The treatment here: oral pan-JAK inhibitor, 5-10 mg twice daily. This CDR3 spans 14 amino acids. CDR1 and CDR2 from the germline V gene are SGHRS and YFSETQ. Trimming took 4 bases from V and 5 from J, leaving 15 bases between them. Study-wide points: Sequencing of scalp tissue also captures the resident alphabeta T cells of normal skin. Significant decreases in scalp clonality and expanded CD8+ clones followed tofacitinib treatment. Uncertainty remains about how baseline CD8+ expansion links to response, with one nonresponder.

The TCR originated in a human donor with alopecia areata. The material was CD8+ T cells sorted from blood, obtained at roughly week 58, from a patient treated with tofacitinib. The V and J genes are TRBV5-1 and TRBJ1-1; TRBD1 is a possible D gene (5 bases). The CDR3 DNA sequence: TGCGCCAGCAGCCCAAGCGGGGGGTCAACTGAAGCTTTCTTT. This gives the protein CASSPSGGSTEAFF.